This record concerns one T cell receptor (beta chain) sequence. This clone appeared once. No cognate antigen has been identified for it. No much larger clonotype is one base removed from it; base qualities were not supplied. Library creation used the immunoSEQ multiplex PCR assay. A mixture of 60 forward primers for TCR Vbeta segments and 13 reverse primers for TCR Jbeta segments was used in the multiplex PCR. A multiplex PCR assay on genomic DNA amplified the CDR3 region of rearranged TCR beta genes. Amplified TCR beta libraries were sequenced as 87-base-pair reads on the Illumina HiSeq System. The original methods were these. In a later analysis, tens of millions of unique TCR beta chains were counted across the 666 repertoires, and some 10 million of these chains were shared by at least two donors. Raw reads were error-corrected and collapsed into unique sequences by a nearest-neighbor algorithm in which closely related sequences were merged to remove PCR and sequencing errors. CDR3 sequences were aligned to IMGT reference sequences to assign V, D and J gene segments. For a sequence to be retained, a match of at least six nucleotides to both a V gene segment and a J gene segment was required. Rearrangements were called productive when the CDR3 lacked stop codons and stayed in frame with V and J; all others were non-productive. Following IMGT convention, CDR3 was defined as the stretch from the second conserved V-encoded cysteine up to the conserved J-encoded phenylalanine. The earlier analysis of some 540 of the donors excluded any sequence lacking an unambiguous match to a single V gene segment. In an earlier analysis of more than 500 of the donors, a V segment was called functional when productive rearrangements were above 56.7%, and segregating when the standard deviation between donors exceeded 5%. To diagnose cytomegalovirus status from the catalog of TCR beta chain sequences, a statistical classification framework was built. V and J gene assignment, in a later analysis, came from comparing TCR nucleotide sequences with IMGT/GENE-DB human TR gene sequences. In a later analysis, CDR3 sequences and most-parsimonious VDJ recombination scenarios were assigned using the TCRdist pipeline. In a later analysis, every TCR beta chain was defined by the combination of its CDR3 amino acid sequence and its V-gene family, and reads without a unique V-gene family were dropped. To address suspected cross-contamination and a sequencing artifact, a later analysis removed roughly 580 highly shared, low-generation-probability nucleotide sequences. In a later analysis, a clonal expansion index was calculated for each public chain from normalized within-repertoire ranks of inferred template counts. Generation probabilities in a later analysis came from a VDJ recombination model fitted to out-of-frame rearrangements, and those results were checked against IGoR. Hypergeometric tests were used in a later analysis to score TCR-TCR, TCR-HLA and TCR-CMV co-occurrence, with a repertoire-size bias correction applied to the TCR pairs. To estimate false discovery rates, a later analysis permuted the HLA or CMV assignments 20 times. A later analysis grouped co-occurring TCRs with DBSCAN, adding TCRdist sequence similarity when clustering within HLA-allele-positive subsets. Co-occurrence clustering excluded repertoires with fewer than 30,000 or more than 120,000 public chains, plus five with anomalous nucleotide sharing. TCRdb carries this immuneACCESS record with in-frame sequences only. Its versions omit some clonotypes, under half of them owing to an unresolved V gene in the studies checked, with the rest unexplained. Clone size and the V and J calls come from that table; the DNA yielded D and trimming. The sample records about 170,000 clones, approximately 59% of which are singletons. The ten largest clonotypes hold roughly 2.9% of the sample.

The entry originates in a study of cytomegalovirus exposure and HLA in healthy donors (dated by TCRdb to 2016 to 2017). About the investigation overall: An earlier analysis of approximately 600 of the donors reported roughly 300 Gb of sequence data and 117 million unique TCR beta sequences from about 179 million T cells. Approximately 310 gigabases of sequencing data and tens of millions of unique TCR sequences were included in an early release covering 550 to 800 HLA-typed donors. Of the roughly 400 genotyped donors, 81% were placed in the genetic ancestry cluster associated with self-reported Caucasian donors. The aim of the study was to test whether cataloging public T cell receptors could identify signatures of past pathogen exposure. The T cell repertoires of 666 subjects were profiled by immunosequencing and related to cytomegalovirus serostatus. In addition to the first cohort of approximately 670 subjects, a separate validation cohort of 130 or so different subjects was used. To predict cytomegalovirus infection status, the study combined high-throughput TCR immunosequencing, statistical association of individual TCRs with disease status, and machine learning. A later analysis re-analyzed previously published TCR beta repertoires from roughly 630 donors and added high-resolution HLA genotyping to study TCR occurrence patterns. Rather than using new phenotypic data, the later analysis identified candidate immune exposures from TCR beta sequences and from how often those sequences occurred across donors. In an earlier analysis of 587 of the donors, high-throughput TCR beta sequencing was used to judge whether each TCR beta V gene segment behaved as functional or pseudogenic. Donor age, sex, ethnicity and CMV serostatus were compiled alongside the repertoire data. Genome-wide SNP genotypes for about 55% of the 666 donors were used in a later genetic analysis, which treated that subset as a discovery cohort. Every discovery cohort repertoire had been produced on one sequencing platform. Both class I and class II loci were covered by HLA typing, at four-digit resolution. Typing coverage varied by locus: roughly 620-640 donors for A, B, C, DRB1 and DQB1; approximately 500 for DQA1; 600 to 610 for DPA1; some 470 for DPB1. About five DR-DQ haplotypes were handled as single units for association and clustering because linkage in the cohort was strong. Across roughly 420 genotyped donors of the cohort, an average of about 200,000 unique TCR beta nucleotide sequences per donor were sequenced, and approximately 17% of those sequences were non-productive. Broad study findings and their caveats: According to a later analysis, TCR association rates differed among HLA loci, with DRB1 alleles showing the most associated TCRs and HLA-C alleles showing the fewest. The only immune exposure information available for the cohort was CMV serostatus. Linkage disequilibrium might explain the correlated functional status among segregating V segments, but an unknown experimental factor could not be ruled out. According to a later analysis, parvovirus B19, influenza, CMV and Epstein-Barr virus appeared linked to several top co-occurrence clusters. Because HLA typing was missing for some donors at each locus, association tests included only the typed subset. In both the original and validation cohorts, the classifier was reported to diagnose cytomegalovirus status with high specificity and sensitivity. Most CMV-associated TCR beta chains appeared to be HLA-restricted in a later analysis, and the HLA associations seemed to be driven largely by CMV exposure. Because counts were too low, some 16 rarely observed V segments, including chromosome 9 orphons, were excluded from the earlier analysis of 587 of the donors. At a false discovery rate of 0.05, a later analysis linked about 17,000 TCR beta sequences to specific HLA alleles. In an earlier analysis of roughly 500 of the donors, most TCR beta V segments appeared in productive rearrangements about 87% or about 30% of the time, broadly matching IMGT annotations. A further reported finding was that TCR beta sequences accurately predicted the HLA-A and HLA-B alleles for most subjects in the first cohort. The presence/absence analyses assumed that sequencing depth was roughly uniform across donors, and that assumption may not be true. A cluster of highly shared sequence variants was judged likely to be a technical artifact of the sequencing pipeline. This cohort had only TCR beta chains sequenced, and the lack of alpha or paired-chain data limited which features could be detected. Most TCR sequences were seen in very few donors, while some public TCRs were found in many individuals. When HLA alleles, especially DR and DQ, strongly co-occurred, attributing TCR associations to individual alleles was difficult. V-gene and J-gene trimming of TCR beta chains was associated with a missense DCLRE1C variant in a later genetic analysis, and the association was replicated in an independent cohort. The study listed 164 TCR beta chains as associated with cytomegalovirus. The authors suggested that the approach could potentially be generalized to other disease states and immunological phenotypes. In a later analysis, HLA-associated TCR beta chains showed more clonal expansion and lower generation probabilities than non-associated chains that were equally common. A few of the identified cytomegalovirus-associated TCR beta chains were confirmed in vitro to be specific for cytomegalovirus antigens. According to a later genetic analysis, donors in an Asian-associated ancestry cluster had fewer N-insertions in productive TCRs than the approximately 610-donor mean.

The cohort consisted of 600 or so healthy bone marrow donors. Cohort members were all nominally healthy when sampled, although unrecorded immune exposures were likely present. The donor tested CMV seronegative and was one of the 352 seronegative cohort members. Each donor provided a peripheral blood sample, and peripheral blood mononuclear cells were used for TCR beta sequencing. Genomic DNA was extracted from the blood cell samples with the Qiagen DNeasy Blood Extraction Kit. Material for sequencing was PBMCs. This clonotype originated in a man aged 35 to 55 in good health and CMV-seronegative.

The CDR3 amino acid sequence is: CASSIAPSSGSSDEQFF. The DNA is TGTGCCAGTAGTATTGCCCCGTCTAGCGGGAGTTCGGATGAGCAGTTCTTC. The rearrangement combines TRBV19 with TRBJ2-1, with TRBD2 matching 10 junction bases. Taken from the germline V gene (reference sequence), the CDR1 and CDR2 loops are LNHDA and SQIVND. Compared with germline, V lacks 3 bases and J lacks 8 bases; bases without a gene match: 13. The CDR3 numbers 17 residues from cysteine through phenylalanine. Only the CDR3 region is kept as DNA, spanning 51 bases read in frame from base 1.